The next 26 T cell receptor beta chains were all read from a single sample in a study of a mutant IDH1 vaccine in newly diagnosed glioma. Antigen specificity for these receptors is unknown. Indicated time point: week 23, last vaccination. Vaccinated patients received 300 ug of mutant IDH1 20-mer peptide per dose, with topical imiquimod. Sequencing used immunoSEQ multiplex PCR; TCRdb keeps in-frame clones, though not all of them. The sample consists of under 45,000 clones, approximately 89% of them appearing once. The material was PBMCs, obtained from a glioma patient whose treatment included an IDH1 peptide vaccine. The source is a man aged 45-65 years with glioma.

This rearrangement joins TRBV9 to TRBJ2-7; D is ambiguous. V shed 0 bases and J shed 3 bases, with 13 bases lying between them. CDR3 length: 15 residues. The V gene's germline CDR1 is SGDLS and CDR2 YYNGEE. The CDR3 DNA follows: TGTGCCAGCAGCGTAGGGGCGGACGGTGACTACGAGCAGTACTTC. The encoded protein is CASSVGADGDYEQYF.

This chain links TRBV7-9 with TRBJ2-3, with 7 bases that match TRBD2. Trimming took 5 bases from V and 1 from J; bases not matched to a gene: 6. The germline CDR1 and CDR2 sequences are SEHNR and FQNEAQ (reference sequence). The CDR3 has 15 amino acids. The CDR3 protein is CASSHKRGGTDTQYF. The CDR3 DNA is TGTGCCAGCAGCCATAAACGGGGGGGCACAGATACGCAGTATTTT.

The CDR3, as DNA: TGTGCCAGCAGCAAAGGGACAGGGGCGATAACCGGGGAGCTGTTTTTT. It encodes CASSKGTGAITGELFF. The rearrangement joins TRBV7-6 to TRBJ2-2; 10 nucleotides align to TRBD1. Trimming removed 5 bases from V and 5 bases from J; junction bases left unmatched: 8. This CDR3 contains 16 residues. Germline CDR1 is SGHVS and CDR2 is FNYEAQ.

The chain couples TRBV14 to TRBJ1-1, with D hard to call. This CDR3 has 14 residues. V was shortened by 3 bases and J by 0 bases, with 8 bases between the two germline ends. Germline V lookup: CDR1 SGHDN, CDR2 FVKESK. The CDR3 sequence is CASSHRGMNTEAFF. The DNA of the CDR3 is TGTGCCAGCAGCCACCGGGGTATGAACACTGAAGCTTTCTTT.

The J gene is TRBJ2-7, the V gene TRBV6-5, with D hard to call. There are 13 residues in the CDR3. Deletions cut 2 bases from V and 0 bases from J, with 5 bases between. Germline V gene sequence: CDR1 MNHEY, CDR2 SVGAGI. The CDR3, as DNA: TGTGCCAGCAGTTACGCGAACTCCTACGAGCAGTACTTC. Translating gives CASSYANSYEQYF.

This chain joins TRBV28 and TRBJ2-3; D gene ambiguous. Germline V gene sequence: CDR1 MDHEN, CDR2 SYDVKM. The V end was cut by 6 bases, the J end by 4 bases, with 14 bases between. This CDR3 contains 14 residues. CDR3 region: CASSPLGGADTQYF. The CDR3 DNA follows: TGTGCCAGCAGCCCCCTGGGCGGCGCAGATACGCAGTATTTT.

The V call is TRBV5-8, the J call TRBJ2-7; D is uncertain. This CDR3 contains 10 residues. The germline V gene encodes CDR1 SGHTS and CDR2 YDEGEE. The germline V and J ends were trimmed by 3 bases and 2 bases, with 0 bases remaining between them. CDR3: CASSSYEQYF. The CDR3 DNA sequence: TGTGCCAGCAGCTCCTACGAGCAGTACTTC.

This chain connects TRBV4-1 to TRBJ1-4; 9 bases map to TRBD1. The CDR3 consists of 15 residues. Germline V gives CDR1 MGHRA, CDR2 YSYEKL. V gave up 0 bases and J gave up 5 bases; unmatched junction bases: 1. The CDR3 sequence: CASSQEGTGNEKLFF. CDR3 nucleotides: TGCGCCAGCAGCCAAGAAGGGACAGGGAATGAAAAACTGTTTTTT.

DNA of the CDR3: TGCGCCAGCACCCAAAACGGGGGACGGGAGACCCAGTACTTC. Protein sequence: CASTQNGGRETQYF. J is TRBJ2-5 and V is TRBV10-2; D is perhaps TRBD2 (6 bases). The CDR3 has 14 residues. The V and J ends lost 7 bases and 5 bases respectively, with 17 bases between them. The V gene's germline CDR1 is WSHSY and CDR2 SAAADI.

The chain links TRBV25-1 to TRBJ2-4, with D tentatively TRBD2 (5 bases). Per the germline V gene, CDR1 is MGHDK and CDR2 is SYGVNS. V lost 2 bases and J 1 base, leaving 12 bases between the germline ends. The CDR3 consists of 16 residues. The CDR3 region has the DNA TGTGCCAGCAGTGAAAGGGCTTCGGGGGCCAAAAACATTCAGTACTTC. It specifies CASSERASGAKNIQYF.

This chain joins TRBV27 and TRBJ1-5; D gene ambiguous. The CDR3 has 15 residues. V was cut by 0 bases and J by 3 bases, with 9 bases left in between. Per the germline V gene, CDR1 is MNHEY and CDR2 is SMNVEV (reference sequence). CDR3 in amino acids: CASSLSGSLNQPQHF. DNA for the CDR3: TGTGCCAGCAGTTTATCGGGCTCTCTCAATCAGCCCCAGCATTTT.

The J gene is TRBJ2-3, the V gene TRBV18; the match to TRBD2 covers 8 bases. Per the germline V gene, CDR1 is KGHSH and CDR2 is LQKENI. After removal of 8 bases from V and 0 bases from J, the junction contained 22 bases not matched to a gene. The CDR3 totals 20 residues. The CDR3 protein is CASAREGLRSASPSTDTQYF. In DNA form, the CDR3 reads TGTGCCAGCGCCCGGGAGGGACTGAGATCCGCCTCGCCTAGCACAGATACGCAGTATTTT.

V gene TRBV2 combines with J gene TRBJ2-5; no definite D call. Germline-derived CDR1 and CDR2 are SNHLY and FYNNEI. The CDR3 runs to 14 residues. V was clipped by 5 bases and J by 5 bases, with 15 bases between them. The CDR3 protein is CASSPRVSTETQYF. CDR3 DNA: TGTGCCAGCAGTCCACGGGTTAGCACGGAGACCCAGTACTTC.

This clone was recorded once. The CDR3 sequence is CSVDRGYEDGYTF. Here the CDR3 DNA reads TGCAGCGTTGACAGGGGATACGAAGATGGCTACACCTTC. The chain has TRBV29-1 and TRBJ1-2, with D maybe TRBD1 (6 bases). The CDR3 loop spans 13 amino acids. In germline, CDR1 is SQVTM, CDR2 ANQGSEA. Trimming stripped 3 bases from V and 6 bases from J, with 14 bases between.

This clone was counted a few times. The V and J genes are TRBV10-3 and TRBJ2-7; D is uncertain. Germline assignment: CDR1 ENHRY and CDR2 SYGVKD. Trimming removed 2 bases from V and 0 bases from J, with 5 bases in between. The CDR3 length is 13 residues. The CDR3 sequence: CAISEVSSYEQYF. The CDR3 DNA reads as TGTGCCATCAGTGAGGTCAGCTCCTACGAGCAGTACTTC.

The chain links TRBV4-1 to TRBJ2-7; no firm D call. Trimming stripped 1 base from V and 2 bases from J, with 18 bases between. This CDR3 region has 17 residues. In germline, CDR1 is MGHRA, CDR2 YSYEKL. CDR3 sequence reads: CASSQGLAAGPTYEQYF. The CDR3 coding sequence is TGCGCCAGCAGCCAAGGACTTGCGGCAGGTCCCACCTACGAGCAGTACTTC.

This chain connects TRBV9 to TRBJ2-7; TRBD1 matches 10 bases. The CDR3 covers 15 residues. V shed 0 bases, J shed 3 bases, and the junction held 3 bases outside the gene matches. Germline V lookup: CDR1 SGDLS, CDR2 YYNGEE. In DNA form, the CDR3 reads TGTGCCAGCAGCGTAGGGACAGGGGGAGACTACGAGCAGTACTTC. Translation gives CASSVGTGGDYEQYF.

The chain uses TRBV7-2 and TRBJ2-7; 7 bases are a match to TRBD2. The CDR3 totals 15 residues. Germline V gene data show CDR1 as SGHTA and CDR2 as FQGNSA. V was pared by 3 bases and J by 5 bases, with 10 bases of the junction left unmatched. The DNA of the CDR3 is TGTGCCAGCAGCTTCCGGGGGGTCAGCCAAAACGAGCAGTACTTC. Residues: CASSFRGVSQNEQYF.

The chain couples TRBV30 to TRBJ1-2; a weak D match, TRBD1 (6 bases). Trimming left V 3 bases short and J 5 bases short, with 16 bases between. This CDR3 is 14 amino acids long. Looked up from germline, CDR1 is GTSNPN and CDR2 is SVGIG (reference sequence). The CDR3 sequence is CAWREIGGRYGYTF. DNA of the CDR3: TGTGCCTGGAGGGAAATTGGGGGCCGGTATGGCTACACCTTC.

V gene TRBV2 combines with J gene TRBJ2-7, with 8 bases aligning to TRBD1. CDR3 size: 14 residues. V shed 4 bases, J shed 3 bases, and the junction held 5 bases outside the gene matches. CDR1 SNHLY and CDR2 FYNNEI come from the germline V gene. The CDR3 nucleotides read TGTGCCAGCAGTGGTGTAGACAGGGGCTACGAGCAGTACTTC. Amino acid sequence: CASSGVDRGYEQYF.

This chain's CDR3 is CAWSAGDSSTDTQYF. For the CDR3, the DNA is TGTGCCTGGAGTGCAGGGGACAGTAGCACAGATACGCAGTATTTT. The J gene is TRBJ2-3, the V gene TRBV30; 7 bases are a match to TRBD1. The CDR3 is 15 residues long. With 1 base clipped from V and 0 bases from J, the junction kept 4 bases outside the gene matches. Germline assignment: CDR1 GTSNPN and CDR2 SVGIG (reference sequence).

The V call is TRBV19, the J call TRBJ1-3, with 7 bases aligning to TRBD1. Germline V lookup: CDR1 LNHDA, CDR2 SQIVND (reference sequence). The V and J ends lost 4 bases and 0 bases, in that order; junction bases with no gene match: 9. CDR3 length: 17 amino acids. The CDR3 coding sequence is TGTGCCAGTAGTACCCGCGACAGGGCAGTCTCTGGAAACACCATATATTTT. Protein sequence: CASSTRDRAVSGNTIYF. The full variable domain, in which reference TRBV19 and TRBJ1-3 provide the parts outside the CDR3, is DGGITQSPKYLFRKEGQNVTLSCEQNLNHDAMYWYRQDPGQGLRLIYYSQIVNDFQKGDIAEGYSVSREKKESFPLTVTSAQKNPTAFYLCASSTRDRAVSGNTIYFGEGSWLTVV.

The J gene is TRBJ2-5, the V gene TRBV5-1; the match to TRBD1 covers 8 bases. The CDR3 extends over 14 amino acids. CDR1 is SGHRS and CDR2 is YFSETQ in the germline V gene. V shed 4 bases and J 5 bases; nucleotides not matched to a gene: 7. The chain's CDR3 is CASSTGQGRETQYF. In nucleotides, the CDR3 is TGCGCCAGCAGCACTGGACAGGGCAGGGAGACCCAGTACTTC.

This chain uses TRBV7-2 with TRBJ1-3; 8 nucleotides line up with TRBD1. The CDR3 loop spans 16 amino acids. Germline CDR1 reads SGHTA; CDR2 reads FQGNSA. The J segment lost 7 bases and the V segment lost 0 bases, leaving 8 bases of the junction unmatched. The CDR3 DNA follows: TGTGCCAGCAGCTTAGCGACAGGGGTCGTTTTGAACACCATATATTTT. Its protein is CASSLATGVVLNTIYF.

This chain links TRBV5-4 with TRBJ1-4; 9 bases agree with TRBD1. V lost 4 bases and J lost 4; bases outside the gene matches: 5. Germline-derived CDR1 and CDR2 are SGHNT and YYREEE (reference sequence). This CDR3 has 15 residues. DNA of the CDR3: TGTGCCAGCAGCGGGGGACAGGGAAATAATGAAAAACTGTTTTTT. This codes for CASSGGQGNNEKLFF.

The chain combines TRBV9 with TRBJ2-7, with 7 positions matching TRBD2. After removal of 2 bases from V and 1 base from J, the junction contained 6 bases not matched to a gene. Germline assignment: CDR1 SGDLS and CDR2 YYNGEE. This CDR3 has 15 residues. The chain's CDR3 is CASSVSAGRSYEQYF. CDR3 in DNA: TGTGCCAGCAGCGTTTCAGCGGGAAGATCCTACGAGCAGTACTTC.